These 6 T cell receptor beta chains were sequenced from one sample in a study of CXCR3-negative and CXCR3-positive naive CD8 T cells. UMI-tagged TRB cDNA libraries were built via 5' RACE. Each CDR3 protein gets one entry in TCRdb, which reprocessed the 5' RACE reads and gives no DNA. Its clone listing holds 150,000 to 180,000 distinct CDR3 sequences. Study outcomes and limitations: CXCR3-positive naive cells had more hydrophobic TRB CDR3s than CXCR3-negative naive cells.

Their antigens are not known. Sequenced sample: naive CXCR3+ CD8+ T cells from blood. Regarding subset: CD45RO-CCR7+CD27+CD95- naive CD8+ T cells expressing CXCR3 (TNR3+). The receptor set was obtained from a human donor in good health. Some clones in this sample may be carry-over from other donors' samples.

The chain employs TRBV7-8 and TRBJ2-1; the D gene TCRdb calls, TRBD1, cannot be checked with no DNA. Germline lookup yields CDR1 SGHVS and CDR2 FQNEAQ. The CDR3 sequence is 14 residues long. CDR3 loop: CASSTSRGGNEQFF. The full variable domain, rest sourced from reference TRBV7-8 and TRBJ2-1, is GAGVSQSPRYKVAKRGQDVALRCDPISGHVSLFWYQQALGQGPEFLTYFQNEAQLDKSGLPSDRFFAERPEGSVSTLKIQRTQQEDSAVYLCASSTSRGGNEQFFGPGTRLTVL.

The chain carries TRBV25-1 and TRBJ2-5; TCRdb designates TRBD2, a call that cannot be tested without DNA. Germline-derived CDR1 and CDR2 are MGHDK and SYGVNS. This CDR3 has 18 residues. CDR3 protein: CASSAPPSGNLYQETQYF.

The genes are TRBV5-1 and TRBJ2-1. CDR1 and CDR2 from the germline V gene are SGHRS and YFSETQ. The CDR3 sequence is 12 residues long. CDR3 sequence: CASSLAYNGQFF.

V is TRBV27 and J is TRBJ1-1; lacking DNA, the TRBD1 call made by TCRdb goes unchecked. CDR3 size: 15 residues. Germline V CDR1 and CDR2: MNHEY, SMNVEV (reference sequence). This CDR3 is CASSSRTGSSTEAFF.

This CDR3 is CSVEDKGTGYYEQYF. The V call is TRBV29-1, the J call TRBJ2-7; the TRBD1 assignment by TCRdb is unverifiable without DNA. Germline assignment: CDR1 SQVTM and CDR2 ANQGSEA. CDR3 length: 15 amino acids.

This sequence joins TRBV7-6 and TRBJ2-7. The CDR3 length is 14 residues. Germline CDR1 and CDR2: SGHVS and FNYEAQ. The CDR3 is CASSLDVSSYEQYF.